What follows describes a single T cell receptor beta chain. V was cut by 3 bases and J by 2 bases, with 6 bases left in between. The CDR3 has 13 amino acids. The germline gives CDR1 SGHTA, CDR2 FQGTGA. This sample is part of a study of blood T cells in healthy people across ages. The second PCR ran about 6 to 12 cycles with a sample-barcoded 5' primer and J-beta primers. TCRdb used MiXCR to reprocess the 5' RACE reads, holding one entry per CDR3 protein. This table has about 600,000 distinct CDR3 sequences, about 45% appearing once. Sequenced: blood. The sequence derives from a man at least 80 years old in good health. The chain links TRBV7-3 to TRBJ2-3; D not certain. CDR3 sequence (DNA): TGTGCCAGCAGCTTTCTATCCACAGATACGCAGTATTTT. Translating it yields CASSFLSTDTQYF.